A single T cell receptor (beta chain) is shown here with its context. Its target is not known. Blood RNA originated from unsorted whole blood, with germline DNA additionally extracted. In germline, CDR1 is SEHNR, CDR2 FQNEAQ (reference sequence). Unmatched junction bases numbered 2, after V lost 5 bases and J lost 6 bases. The CDR3 runs 14 residues. Reverse transcription of roughly 0.45 ug total RNA with a constant-region primer produced TCR beta cDNA. Three nested multiplex PCR rounds of slightly modified ARM-PCR generated TCR beta libraries. Both of the initial two PCR rounds ran for around 9 cycles and employed TRBV1-TRBV30 forward primers alongside a C-beta reverse primer. TCRdb redid the calling of the multiplex PCR reads with MiXCR, one entry per CDR3 protein. The table shows fewer than 350,000 distinct CDR3 sequences, with 65% occurring only once. The data are from a study of tumor-infiltrating lymphocytes in primary liver carcinoma. Study-wide background: Surgery removed the patients' primary liver carcinoma. Sequenced samples came back with roughly 3.5 to 7.5 million productive TCRbeta reads, and the counts looked alike across tissue types.

Study conclusions and caveats: When set against blood, tumors had a significantly higher top-250-clone fraction (p = 0.039). Tumor-adjacent and tumor-blood pairs showed less overlap than tumor region pairs.

Material: peripheral blood. The V call is TRBV7-9, the J call TRBJ2-1; TRBD2 matches 12 bases. The clonotype comes from a man in his forties with primary liver carcinoma and hepatitis B virus infection. The CDR3 nucleotides read TGTGCCAGCAGCCCACTAGCGGGAGGCAATGAGCAGTTCTTC. This gives the protein CASSPLAGGNEQFF.